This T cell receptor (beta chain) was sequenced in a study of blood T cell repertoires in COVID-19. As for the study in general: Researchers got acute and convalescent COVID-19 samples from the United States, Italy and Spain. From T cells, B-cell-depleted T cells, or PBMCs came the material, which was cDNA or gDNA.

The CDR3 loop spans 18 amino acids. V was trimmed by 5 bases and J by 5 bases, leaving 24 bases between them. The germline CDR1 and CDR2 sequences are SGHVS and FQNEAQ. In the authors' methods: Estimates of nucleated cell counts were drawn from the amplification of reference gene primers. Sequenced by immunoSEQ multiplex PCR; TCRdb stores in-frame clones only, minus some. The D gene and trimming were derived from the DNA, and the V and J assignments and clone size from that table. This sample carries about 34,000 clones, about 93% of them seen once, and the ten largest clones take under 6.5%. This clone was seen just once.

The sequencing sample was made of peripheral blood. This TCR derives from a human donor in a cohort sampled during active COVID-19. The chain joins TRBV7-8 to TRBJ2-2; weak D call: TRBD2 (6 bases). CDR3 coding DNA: TGTGCCAGCAGCATCGGGACTCACCTACTTATAATTACCGGGGAGCTGTTTTTT. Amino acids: CASSIGTHLLIITGELFF.